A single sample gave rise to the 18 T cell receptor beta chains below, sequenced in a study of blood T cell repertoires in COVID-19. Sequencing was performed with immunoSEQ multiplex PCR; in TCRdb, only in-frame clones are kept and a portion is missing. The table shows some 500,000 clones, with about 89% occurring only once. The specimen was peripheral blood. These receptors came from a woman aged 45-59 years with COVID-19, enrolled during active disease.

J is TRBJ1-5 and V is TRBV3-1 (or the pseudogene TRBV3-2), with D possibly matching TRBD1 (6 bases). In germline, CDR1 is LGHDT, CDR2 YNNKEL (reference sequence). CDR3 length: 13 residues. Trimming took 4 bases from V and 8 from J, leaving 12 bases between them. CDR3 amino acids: CASSLYEGEPQHF. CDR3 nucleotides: TGTGCCAGCAGCCTATATGAGGGGGAGCCCCAGCATTTT.

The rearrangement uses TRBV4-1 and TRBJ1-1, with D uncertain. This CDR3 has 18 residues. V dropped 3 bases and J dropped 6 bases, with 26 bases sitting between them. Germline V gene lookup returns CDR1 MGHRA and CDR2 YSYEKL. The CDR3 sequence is CASSQPFRLRMASAEAFF. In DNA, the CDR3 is TGCGCCAGCAGCCAGCCATTCAGACTCCGCATGGCGTCGGCTGAAGCTTTCTTT.

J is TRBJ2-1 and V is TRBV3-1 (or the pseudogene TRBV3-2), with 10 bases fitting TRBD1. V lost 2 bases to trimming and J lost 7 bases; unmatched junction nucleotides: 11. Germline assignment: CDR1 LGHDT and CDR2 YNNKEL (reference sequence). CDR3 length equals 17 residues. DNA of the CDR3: TGTGCCAGCAGCCAAAGGCTACCGGGACAGGGGAGTAATGAGCAGTTCTTC. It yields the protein CASSQRLPGQGSNEQFF.

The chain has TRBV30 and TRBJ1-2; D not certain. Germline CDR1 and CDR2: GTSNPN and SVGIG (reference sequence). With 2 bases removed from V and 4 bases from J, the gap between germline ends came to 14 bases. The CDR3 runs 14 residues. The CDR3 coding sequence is TGTGCCTGGAGTTCCCTCCCGGAGGGCTATGGCTACACCTTC. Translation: CAWSSLPEGYGYTF.

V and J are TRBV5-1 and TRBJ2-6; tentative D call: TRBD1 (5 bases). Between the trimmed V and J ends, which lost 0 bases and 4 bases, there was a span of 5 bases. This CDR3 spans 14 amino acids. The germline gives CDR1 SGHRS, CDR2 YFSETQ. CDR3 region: CASSLGQGANVLTF. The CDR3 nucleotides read TGCGCCAGCAGCTTGGGACAGGGGGCCAACGTCCTGACTTTC. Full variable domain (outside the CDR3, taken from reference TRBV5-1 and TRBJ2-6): KAGVTQTPRYLIKTRGQQVTLSCSPISGHRSVSWYQQTPGQGLQFLFEYFSETQRNKGNFPGRFSGRQFSNSRSEMNVSTLELGDSALYLCASSLGQGANVLTFGAGSRLTVL.

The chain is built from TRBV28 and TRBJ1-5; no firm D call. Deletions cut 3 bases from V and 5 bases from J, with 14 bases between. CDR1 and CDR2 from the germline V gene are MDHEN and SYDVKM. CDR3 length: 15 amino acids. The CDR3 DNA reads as TGTGCCAGCAGTTTGTCCAGTACCCTTCATCAGCCCCAGCATTTT. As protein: CASSLSSTLHQPQHF. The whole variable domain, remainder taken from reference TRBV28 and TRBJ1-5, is DVKVTQSSRYLVKRTGEKVFLECVQDMDHENMFWYRQDPGLGLRLIYFSYDVKMKEKGDIPEGYSVSREKKERFSLILESASTNQTSMYLCASSLSSTLHQPQHFGDGTRLSIL.

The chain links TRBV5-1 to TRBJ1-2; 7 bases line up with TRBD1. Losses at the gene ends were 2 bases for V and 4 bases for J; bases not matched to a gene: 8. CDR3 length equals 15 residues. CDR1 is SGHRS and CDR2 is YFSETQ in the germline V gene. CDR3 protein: CASSFGQASPYGYTF. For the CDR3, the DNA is TGCGCCAGCAGCTTTGGACAGGCAAGTCCCTATGGCTACACCTTC.

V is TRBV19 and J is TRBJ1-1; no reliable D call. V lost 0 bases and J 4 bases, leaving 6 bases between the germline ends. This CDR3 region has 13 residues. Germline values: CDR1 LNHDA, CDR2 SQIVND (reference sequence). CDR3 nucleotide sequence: TGTGCCAGTAGTATAGACAGTTCCACTGAAGCTTTCTTT. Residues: CASSIDSSTEAFF.

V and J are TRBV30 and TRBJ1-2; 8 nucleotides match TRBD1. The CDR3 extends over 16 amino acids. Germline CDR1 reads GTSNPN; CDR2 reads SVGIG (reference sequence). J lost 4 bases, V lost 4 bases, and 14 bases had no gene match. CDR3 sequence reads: CAWMKLGTGYSYGYTF. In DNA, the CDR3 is TGTGCCTGGATGAAATTAGGGACAGGTTATTCCTATGGCTACACCTTC. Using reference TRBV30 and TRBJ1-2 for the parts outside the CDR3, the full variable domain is SQTIHQWPATLVQPVGSPLSLECTVEGTSNPNLYWYRQAAGRGLQLLFYSVGIGQISSEVPQNLSASRPQDRQFILSSKKLLLSDSGFYLCAWMKLGTGYSYGYTFGSGTRLTVV.

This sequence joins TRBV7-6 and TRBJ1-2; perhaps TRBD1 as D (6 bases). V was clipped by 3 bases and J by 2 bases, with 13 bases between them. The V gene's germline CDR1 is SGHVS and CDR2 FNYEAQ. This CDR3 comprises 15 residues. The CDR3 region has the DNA TGTGCCAGCAGCTTTGGACAGTGGGGGAACTATGGCTACACCTTC. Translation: CASSFGQWGNYGYTF.

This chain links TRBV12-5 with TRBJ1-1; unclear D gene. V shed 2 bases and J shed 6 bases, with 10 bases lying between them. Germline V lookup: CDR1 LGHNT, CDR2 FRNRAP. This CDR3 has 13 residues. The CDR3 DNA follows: TGTGCTAGTGGTTTGATCTGGACTGCTGAAGCTTTCTTT. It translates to CASGLIWTAEAFF. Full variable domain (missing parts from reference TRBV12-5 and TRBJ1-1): DARVTQTPRHKVTEMGQEVTMRCQPILGHNTVFWYRQTMMQGLELLAYFRNRAPLDDSGMPKDRFSAEMPDATLATLKIQPSEPRDSAVYFCASGLIWTAEAFFGQGTRLTVV.

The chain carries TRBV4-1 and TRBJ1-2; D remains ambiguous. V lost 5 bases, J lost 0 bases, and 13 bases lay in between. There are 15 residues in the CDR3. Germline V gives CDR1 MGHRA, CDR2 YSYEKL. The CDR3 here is CASSVRSGANYGYTF. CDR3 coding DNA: TGCGCCAGCAGCGTAAGATCGGGAGCTAACTATGGCTACACCTTC.

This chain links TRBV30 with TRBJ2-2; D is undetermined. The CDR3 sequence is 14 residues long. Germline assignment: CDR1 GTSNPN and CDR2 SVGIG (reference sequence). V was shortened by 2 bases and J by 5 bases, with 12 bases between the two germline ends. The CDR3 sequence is CAWSFGLPTGELFF. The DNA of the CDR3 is TGTGCCTGGAGTTTTGGGCTACCGACCGGGGAGCTGTTTTTT.

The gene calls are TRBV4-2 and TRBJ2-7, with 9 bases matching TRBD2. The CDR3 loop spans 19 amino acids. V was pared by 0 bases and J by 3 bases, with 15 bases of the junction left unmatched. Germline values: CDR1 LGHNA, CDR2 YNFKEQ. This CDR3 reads CASSQDRGSGGNSVYEQYF. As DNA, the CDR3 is TGTGCCAGCAGCCAAGACCGCGGTAGCGGGGGTAACAGTGTCTACGAGCAGTACTTC.

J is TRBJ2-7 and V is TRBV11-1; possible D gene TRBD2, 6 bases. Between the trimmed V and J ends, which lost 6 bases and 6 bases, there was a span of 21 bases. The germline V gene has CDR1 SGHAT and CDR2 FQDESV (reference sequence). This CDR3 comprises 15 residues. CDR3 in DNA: TGTGCCAGCAGTAACCGGGCCGGAGGGCTACCCGAGCAGTACTTC. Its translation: CASSNRAGGLPEQYF.

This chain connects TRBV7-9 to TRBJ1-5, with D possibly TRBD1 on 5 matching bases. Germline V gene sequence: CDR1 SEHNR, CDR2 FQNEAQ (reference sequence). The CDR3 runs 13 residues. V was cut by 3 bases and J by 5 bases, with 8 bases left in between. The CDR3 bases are TGTGCCAGCAGCTTCCAGGGATATCAGCCCCAGCATTTT. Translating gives CASSFQGYQPQHF.

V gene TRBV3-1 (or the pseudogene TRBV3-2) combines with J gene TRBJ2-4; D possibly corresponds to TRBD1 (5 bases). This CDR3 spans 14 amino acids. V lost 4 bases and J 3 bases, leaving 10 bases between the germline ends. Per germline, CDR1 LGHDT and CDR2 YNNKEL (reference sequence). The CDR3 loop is CASSPKGVKNIQYF. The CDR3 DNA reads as TGTGCCAGCAGCCCGAAAGGGGTCAAAAACATTCAGTACTTC.

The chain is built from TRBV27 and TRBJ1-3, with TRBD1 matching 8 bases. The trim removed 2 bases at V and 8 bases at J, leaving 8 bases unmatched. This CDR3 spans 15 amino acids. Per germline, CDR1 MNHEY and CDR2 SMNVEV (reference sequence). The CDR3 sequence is CASSLRPGGLDTIYF. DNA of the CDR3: TGTGCCAGCAGTTTACGCCCAGGGGGCTTAGACACCATATATTTT.